Following are 20 T cell receptor beta chains from one sample sequenced in a study of blood T cell repertoires in COVID-19. The table came from immunoSEQ multiplex PCR; TCRdb's copy has only in-frame clones and leaves some out. The sample gives about 170,000 clones, roughly 84% of which show up once; less than 3.5% is in the top ten. Material: peripheral blood. Receptors were obtained from a woman aged 55 to 70 with acute or convalescent COVID-19.

The V and J genes are TRBV4-3 and TRBJ1-4; 7 bases align to TRBD1. J was trimmed by 5 bases and V by 1 base; bases with no gene match: 10. Germline CDR1 and CDR2: LGHNA and YSLEER. This CDR3 has 17 residues. The CDR3 protein is CASSQAVRGGANEKLFF. The CDR3 DNA reads TGCGCCAGCAGCCAAGCAGTCCGAGGGGGCGCAAATGAAAAACTGTTTTTT.

The chain recombines TRBV6-5 with TRBJ1-4, with D maybe TRBD1 (5 bases). This CDR3 region has 14 residues. Germline-derived CDR1 and CDR2 are MNHEY and SVGAGI. V was pared by 7 bases and J by 0 bases, with 9 bases between. DNA for the CDR3: TGTGCCAGCATTGGGACTTCAACTAATGAAAAACTGTTTTTT. This codes for CASIGTSTNEKLFF.

This chain's CDR3 is CASSLYQAFYGYTF. CDR3 bases: TGTGCCAGCAGCTTATATCAGGCCTTCTATGGCTACACCTTC. The rearrangement uses TRBV7-9 and TRBJ1-2; D unclear. V was pared by 2 bases and J by 4 bases, with 11 bases between. The CDR3 runs 14 residues. The germline gives CDR1 SEHNR, CDR2 FQNEAQ (reference sequence).

The chain employs TRBV2 and TRBJ2-1; 8 bases agree with TRBD2. Germline loops: CDR1 SNHLY, CDR2 FYNNEI. The V and J ends lost 6 bases and 6 bases, in that order; junction bases with no gene match: 4. The CDR3 spans 13 residues. DNA of the CDR3: TGTGCCAGCAGCCGGGGGGGCCCCAATGAGCAGTTCTTC. Translating gives CASSRGGPNEQFF.

V usage is TRBV14 and J usage is TRBJ1-3; no definite D call. The CDR3 consists of 15 residues. The germline V gene encodes CDR1 SGHDN and CDR2 FVKESK. V was clipped by 5 bases and J by 0 bases, with 11 bases between them. CDR3 in amino acids: CASSAQISSGNTIYF. The CDR3, as DNA: TGTGCCAGCAGCGCACAGATCTCCTCTGGAAACACCATATATTTT.

The chain carries TRBV5-1 and TRBJ2-7; TRBD1 matches at 11 bases. Germline values: CDR1 SGHRS, CDR2 YFSETQ. V dropped 2 bases and J dropped 6; count of bases not matched to a gene: 4. The CDR3 is 14 residues long. CDR3 nucleotide sequence: TGCGCCAGCAGCTTCCGGGACAGGGGGAGCGAGCAGTACTTC. Residues: CASSFRDRGSEQYF.

The rearrangement links TRBV18 to TRBJ1-4; D gene ambiguous. Trimming pared 3 bases from V and 3 bases from J, leaving 23 bases between. Per the germline V gene, CDR1 is KGHSH and CDR2 is LQKENI. This CDR3 has 19 amino acids. This chain's CDR3 is CASSPPYWSLERANEKLFF. The DNA for the CDR3 is TGTGCCAGCTCACCGCCTTATTGGTCCCTTGAGAGGGCTAATGAAAAACTGTTTTTT.

The CDR3 nucleotides read TGTGCCAGCAGCTTATCCCGGGGTGGTGAGGATTCACCCCTCCACTTT. Its translation: CASSLSRGGEDSPLHF. This chain joins TRBV7-9 and TRBJ1-6; D not resolved. The CDR3 loop spans 16 amino acids. CDR1 SEHNR and CDR2 FQNEAQ come from the germline V gene (reference sequence). The V end lost 2 bases, the J end lost 8 bases, and 16 bases lay between the germline ends.

This clone was counted only a few times. CDR3 sequence (DNA): TGCGCCAGCAGCCAACCCCCTGGCTGGCCCGTCGGGGGAAACACCATATATTTT. Translation gives CASSQPPGWPVGGNTIYF. V is TRBV4-1 and J is TRBJ1-3; D remains unclear. Trimming cost V 2 bases and J 4 bases, with 21 bases left between them. This CDR3 region has 18 residues. Germline V gene data show CDR1 as MGHRA and CDR2 as YSYEKL.

This clone occurred a few times. V usage is TRBV5-1 and J usage is TRBJ1-4, with D possibly TRBD1 on 5 matching bases. CDR1 and CDR2 from the germline V gene are SGHRS and YFSETQ. The CDR3 consists of 15 residues. V was clipped by 0 bases and J by 4 bases, with 10 bases between them. The CDR3 spells CASSLGSGGNEKLFF. DNA of the CDR3: TGCGCCAGCAGCTTGGGCTCCGGGGGTAATGAAAAACTGTTTTTT.

The chain recombines TRBV11-1 with TRBJ2-7, with TRBD1 as a possible D gene (6 bases). Per germline, CDR1 SGHAT and CDR2 FQDESV (reference sequence). Trimming took off 3 bases at V and 7 bases at J, with 16 bases between the two ends. The CDR3 sequence is 14 residues long. CDR3 nucleotide sequence: TGTGCCAGCAGCTTGCGGACAGACTACGGGGAGCAGTACTTC. It codes for CASSLRTDYGEQYF. Full variable domain (rest looked up from reference TRBV11-1 and TRBJ2-7): EAEVAQSPRYKITEKSQAVAFWCDPISGHATLYWYRQILGQGPELLVQFQDESVVDDSQLPKDRFSAERLKGVDSTLKIQPAELGDSAMYLCASSLRTDYGEQYFGPGTRLTVT.

Only one count was recorded for this clone. The chain couples TRBV4-1 to TRBJ1-6; 9 nucleotides line up with TRBD1. V shed 2 bases and J 5 bases; nucleotides not matched to a gene: 4. This CDR3 contains 16 residues. CDR1 and CDR2 (germline): MGHRA, YSYEKL. CDR3 nucleotide sequence: TGCGCCAGCAGCCAAAAGGGACAGGGAGATAATTCACCCCTCCACTTT. It translates to CASSQKGQGDNSPLHF.

This clone was seen a single time. The chain uses TRBV5-1 and TRBJ1-2; the D is unclear. Per germline, CDR1 SGHRS and CDR2 YFSETQ. V dropped 1 base and J dropped 3 bases, with 4 bases sitting between them. The length of the CDR3 is 12 residues. CDR3 residues: CASSLFDYGYTF. CDR3 nucleotides: TGCGCCAGCAGCTTGTTCGACTATGGCTACACCTTC. Drawing the rest from reference TRBV5-1 and TRBJ1-2, the complete variable domain is KAGVTQTPRYLIKTRGQQVTLSCSPISGHRSVSWYQQTPGQGLQFLFEYFSETQRNKGNFPGRFSGRQFSNSRSEMNVSTLELGDSALYLCASSLFDYGYTFGSGTRLTVV.

This clone has only a few counts. The chain links TRBV18 to TRBJ1-2; D unresolved. The CDR3 is 14 amino acids. Germline values: CDR1 KGHSH, CDR2 LQKENI. V was shortened by 2 bases and J by 6 bases, with 13 bases between the two germline ends. The CDR3 is CASSPNTLLDGYTF. CDR3 sequence (DNA): TGTGCCAGCTCACCAAATACGTTACTAGATGGCTACACCTTC.

V is TRBV10-3 and J is TRBJ2-7; TRBD2 agrees at 7 bases. V lost 6 bases and J lost 2; bases outside the gene matches: 7. From germline, CDR1 is ENHRY and CDR2 SYGVKD. There are 14 residues in the CDR3. The CDR3, as DNA: TGTGCCATCAGCCCGGACGGGGGGACCTACGAGCAGTACTTC. Amino acids: CAISPDGGTYEQYF.

The chain combines TRBV5-1 with TRBJ2-7; D is perhaps TRBD2 (5 bases). The CDR3 is made up of 15 amino acids. Germline V gene data show CDR1 as SGHRS and CDR2 as YFSETQ. V lost 4 bases to trimming and J lost 0 bases, with 14 bases between them. Here the CDR3 DNA reads TGCGCCAGCAGCATTAGGCCGGGGAGCTCCTACGAGCAGTACTTC. Its protein is CASSIRPGSSYEQYF.

The chain links TRBV5-4 to TRBJ2-1; 8 bases match TRBD2. This CDR3 has 16 amino acids. The J segment lost 5 bases and the V segment lost 2 bases, leaving 9 bases of the junction unmatched. The germline V gene has CDR1 SGHNT and CDR2 YYREEE (reference sequence). The CDR3 nucleotides read TGTGCCAGCAGCTTTGCGGGGGGCCCCCCAAACAATGAGCAGTTCTTC. This gives the protein CASSFAGGPPNNEQFF.

This sequence joins TRBV19 and TRBJ1-1; D gene ambiguous. V lost 11 bases and J lost 0, with 13 bases in between. The CDR3 has 13 amino acids. CDR1 is LNHDA, CDR2 SQIVND, per germline (reference sequence). The CDR3 nucleotides are TGTGCCGTAGAGGGTTCTATGAACACTGAAGCTTTCTTT. Residues: CAVEGSMNTEAFF.

The CDR3: CASSPIGQGRANEKLFF. CDR3 sequence (DNA): TGTGCCAGCAGTCCCATCGGACAGGGTCGAGCTAATGAAAAACTGTTTTTT. V gene TRBV28 combines with J gene TRBJ1-4; 8 nucleotides agree with TRBD1. CDR3 size: 17 residues. Trimming removed 5 bases from V and 3 bases from J; junction bases left unmatched: 11. CDR1 is MDHEN and CDR2 is SYDVKM in the germline V gene.

The J gene is TRBJ2-5, the V gene TRBV20-1; 9 bases match TRBD2. This CDR3 spans 16 amino acids. The germline CDR1 and CDR2 sequences are DFQATT and SNEGSKA (reference sequence). The junction had 13 bases not matched to a gene; V was cut back by 3 bases and J by 5 bases. The CDR3 DNA is TGCAGTGCTAGTAGGGGCGAAGCGGGGGGTGGGGAGACCCAGTACTTC. Protein sequence: CSASRGEAGGGETQYF.